This is a list of T cell receptor beta chains from one sample in a study of cytomegalovirus exposure and HLA in healthy donors. This table comes from immunoSEQ multiplex PCR, and its TCRdb copy is limited to in-frame clones, with some not included. The table has about 130,000 clones, 80% to 90% seen once. What was sequenced was PBMCs. These receptors were collected from a woman aged 18-29 years in good health and CMV-seropositive. Both conserved end residues are part of each CDR3. Each record gives: J gene, clone size, D gene, V gene, CDR3 length, CDR3 protein, CDR3 DNA. D genes are given only for firm matches. A row's size may be missing; if present it is once, few, many or a size class.

TRBJ2-5 once . TRBV28 14 CASSLSGYGETQYF TGTGCCAGCAGTTTATCGGGGTACGGAGAGACCCAGTACTTC
TRBJ1-3 once . TRBV7-6 13 CASSLSRGHTIYF TGTGCCAGCAGCTTATCGCGGGGGCACACCATATATTTT
TRBJ2-1 . TRBD2 TRBV11-2 15 CASSFRLADYNEQFF TGTGCCAGCAGCTTTCGACTAGCGGACTACAATGAGCAGTTCTTC
TRBJ2-5 . . TRBV19 14 CASSIGGGVETQYF TGTGCCAGTAGTATAGGGGGCGGGGTGGAGACCCAGTACTTC
TRBJ2-1 . TRBD1 TRBV7-8 16 CASSLGTGTGIYEQFF TGTGCCAGCAGCTTAGGGACCGGGACAGGGATTTATGAGCAGTTCTTC
TRBJ2-3 . TRBD1 TRBV5-1 14 CASRYDRGSDTQYF TGCGCCAGCAGGTACGACAGGGGATCAGATACGCAGTATTTT
TRBJ2-7 many . TRBV19 15 CASSIGGGPTYEQYF TGTGCCAGTAGTATAGGTGGCGGGCCCACCTACGAGCAGTACTTC
TRBJ2-7 . . TRBV4-2 15 CASSQDRVKTYEQYF TGTGCCAGCAGCCAAGACAGGGTCAAAACCTACGAGCAGTACTTC
TRBJ2-7 . . TRBV7-9 13 CASSWDVRGEQYF TGTGCCAGCAGTTGGGACGTGCGGGGCGAGCAGTACTTC
TRBJ1-2 few TRBD1 TRBV4-2 14 CASTPGQGDYGYTF TGTGCCAGCACCCCCGGACAGGGCGACTATGGCTACACCTTC
TRBJ1-1 . . TRBV21-1 17 CASSKAPGTGLNTEAFF TGTGCCAGCAGCAAAGCCCCCGGGACAGGACTGAACACTGAAGCTTTCTTT
TRBJ2-4 . . TRBV5-4 14 CASSSGVAKNIQYF TGTGCCAGCAGCTCCGGAGTAGCCAAAAACATTCAGTACTTC
TRBJ2-3 . TRBD2 TRBV4-2 17 CASSQPTLADTTDTQYF TGTGCCAGCAGCCAACCGACCCTAGCGGATACCACAGATACGCAGTATTTT
TRBJ2-7 . TRBD1 TRBV27 13 CASSYRGDYEQYF TGTGCCAGCAGTTACAGGGGCGATTACGAGCAGTACTTC
TRBJ1-4 few TRBD1 TRBV4-2 14 CASSQDLAGGKLFF TGTGCCAGCAGCCAAGATTTGGCAGGGGGTAAACTGTTTTTT
TRBJ1-6 . . TRBV28 18 CASSLNPSRGGYNSPLHF TGTGCCAGCAGTTTAAACCCTTCCAGGGGCGGCTATAATTCACCCCTCCACTTT
TRBJ2-3 . . TRBV5-1 15 CASSSQGPLGDTQYF TGCGCCAGCAGTTCCCAGGGCCCTTTGGGAGATACGCAGTATTTT
TRBJ1-1 . . TRBV5-4 14 CASSPGLGGAEAFF TGTGCCAGCAGCCCTGGGCTGGGGGGGGCTGAAGCTTTCTTT
TRBJ2-1 . . TRBV27 19 CASSPPLRRGISSYNEQFF TGTGCCAGCAGTCCGCCTCTGCGCCGGGGTATAAGCTCCTACAATGAGCAGTTCTTC
TRBJ1-2 . TRBD1 TRBV28 13 CASSWTGNYGYTF TGTGCCAGCAGTTGGACAGGCAACTATGGCTACACCTTC
TRBJ2-7 . . TRBV2 14 CASSEVKRLYEQYF TGTGCCAGCAGTGAAGTGAAGCGGCTATACGAGCAGTACTTC
TRBJ1-6 . . TRBV7-9 16 CASSLSLSSYNSPLHF TGTGCCAGCAGCTTGTCCTTGAGCTCCTATAATTCACCCCTCCACTTT
TRBJ2-7 . . TRBV7-8 14 CASSQGTESYEQYF TGTGCCAGCAGCCAGGGAACAGAATCCTACGAGCAGTACTTC
TRBJ1-1 . . TRBV30 13 CAWSGGGWTEAFF TGTGCCTGGAGTGGGGGGGGGTGGACTGAAGCTTTCTTT
TRBJ2-3 . . TRBV7-9 12 CASSLAADTQYF TGTGCCAGCAGCCTGGCGGCAGATACGCAGTATTTT
TRBJ1-2 . TRBD1 TRBV11-2 16 CASSLDQGDIRHGYTF TGTGCCAGCAGCTTAGATCAGGGGGACATTCGGCACGGCTACACCTTC
TRBJ2-2 . TRBD2 TRBV5-6 14 CASSLVRGGRELFF TGTGCCAGCAGCTTGGTGCGGGGGGGCCGGGAGCTGTTTTTT
TRBJ1-6 . . TRBV5-5 19 CASSLLLQGPSSYNSPLHF TGTGCCAGCAGCTTGCTTCTTCAGGGGCCGAGCTCCTATAATTCACCCCTCCACTTT
TRBJ1-4 . TRBD1 TRBV29-1 10 CSVGTGELFF TGCAGCGTCGGGACAGGGGAACTGTTTTTT
TRBJ1-5 . TRBD1 TRBV16 14 CASSRQGGGQPQHF TGTGCCAGCAGCCGACAGGGTGGTGGTCAGCCCCAGCATTTT
TRBJ1-1 . . TRBV28 14 CASSASGGFTEAFF TGTGCCAGCAGTGCCTCGGGGGGCTTTACTGAAGCTTTCTTT
TRBJ2-7 . TRBD1 TRBV11-2 14 CASSLEQGAYEQYF TGTGCCAGCAGCTTAGAACAGGGGGCCTACGAGCAGTACTTC
TRBJ2-6 . TRBD2 TRBV7-9 16 CASSSSGGGGANVLTF TGTGCCAGCAGCTCGAGCGGGGGAGGTGGGGCCAACGTCCTGACTTTC
TRBJ1-2 few . TRBV9 13 CASSVDSAAGYTF TGTGCCAGCAGCGTAGATTCGGCGGCAGGCTACACCTTC
TRBJ2-4 . . TRBV2 16 CASSEGRGLAKNIQYF TGTGCCAGCAGTGAAGGTCGGGGTCTAGCCAAAAACATTCAGTACTTC
TRBJ1-5 once . TRBV29-1 16 CSVEDLEVHSNQPQHF TGCAGCGTTGAAGATCTCGAGGTACATAGCAATCAGCCCCAGCATTTT
TRBJ1-6 . . TRBV28 15 CASSPSTVRGSPLHF TGTGCCAGCAGTCCCTCGACAGTTAGAGGTTCACCCCTCCACTTT
TRBJ1-6 . . TRBV30 15 CAWSGGGGRNSPLHF TGTGCCTGGAGTGGGGGAGGGGGGCGTAATTCACCCCTCCACTTT
TRBJ2-2 . TRBD2 TRBV4-1 17 CASSQVDLGLPTGELFF TGCGCCAGCAGCCAAGTTGACTTGGGACTACCCACCGGGGAGCTGTTTTTT
TRBJ1-5 . . TRBV7-2 11 CASSFEGPQHF TGTGCCAGCAGCTTTGAGGGGCCCCAGCATTTT
TRBJ2-2 few . TRBV5-6 11 CASSQSGELFF TGTGCCAGCAGCCAGTCCGGGGAGCTGTTTTTT
TRBJ2-7 once . TRBV2 14 CASSDQVGDGEQYF TGTGCCAGCAGTGACCAGGTCGGGGATGGCGAGCAGTACTTC
TRBJ2-7 . TRBD1 TRBV9 17 CASSVAGGQGDSYEQYF TGTGCCAGCAGCGTAGCTGGGGGACAGGGAGACTCCTACGAGCAGTACTTC
TRBJ2-1 . . TRBV9 16 CASSVDIRRGGDEQFF TGTGCCAGCAGCGTAGACATCCGGCGGGGTGGAGATGAGCAGTTCTTC
TRBJ2-2 . TRBD2 TRBV27 16 CASTGLAGDHTGELFF TGTGCCAGCACCGGACTAGCGGGGGACCACACCGGGGAGCTGTTTTTT
TRBJ1-3 . . TRBV18 16 CASSPSGHTSGNTIYF TGTGCCAGCTCACCGTCGGGACACACTTCTGGAAACACCATATATTTT
TRBJ2-5 . . TRBV10-2 11 CASSPAETQYF TGCGCCAGCAGTCCAGCGGAGACCCAGTACTTC
TRBJ2-7 . TRBD1 TRBV6-1 16 CASSALGTGDRYEQYF TGTGCCAGCAGTGCGTTGGGGACAGGGGACCGCTACGAGCAGTACTTC
TRBJ2-1 . . TRBV7-3 13 CASSLVLNNEQFF TGTGCCAGCAGCTTAGTATTAAACAATGAGCAGTTCTTC
TRBJ2-3 . TRBD1 TRBV28 15 CASSPGQGGINTQYF TGTGCCAGCAGTCCCGGACAGGGCGGCATAAATACGCAGTATTTT
TRBJ2-5 . . TRBV5-1 20 CASASPLGGGPLKEKETQYF TGCGCCAGCGCCTCCCCGCTAGGGGGGGGCCCCCTCAAGGAGAAAGAGACCCAGTACTTC
TRBJ1-4 few TRBD1 TRBV10-1 14 CASSPGTANEKLFF TGCGCCAGCAGTCCCGGGACAGCTAATGAAAAACTGTTTTTT
TRBJ2-3 . . TRBV6-5 11 CASSLGDTQYF TGTGCCAGCAGCCTAGGAGATACGCAGTATTTT
TRBJ1-6 . TRBD1 TRBV5-5 16 CASSRQGARDNSPLHF TGTGCCAGCAGCCGACAGGGGGCGCGGGATAATTCACCCCTCCACTTT
TRBJ2-7 . TRBD1 TRBV28 13 CASRSQGVDEQYF TGTGCCAGCAGATCTCAGGGGGTGGACGAGCAGTACTTC
TRBJ2-7 . . TRBV5-1 14 CASSLVNEAYEQYF TGCGCCAGCAGCTTGGTAAACGAGGCCTACGAGCAGTACTTC
TRBJ1-1 . . TRBV28 14 CASSFQGRYTEAFF TGTGCCAGCAGTTTCCAGGGGCGATACACTGAAGCTTTCTTT